This T cell receptor (beta chain) was recorded in a study of cytomegalovirus exposure and HLA in healthy donors. The primer mix had 60 Vbeta and 13 Jbeta primers. Measured with immunoSEQ multiplex PCR; TCRdb has only the in-frame clones, and not every one. The sample holds around 100,000 clones, 55% to 65% seen once. The CDR3 extends over 12 amino acids. The V segment lost 7 bases and the J segment 6 bases; nucleotides outside the gene matches: 5. In germline, CDR1 is SGDLS, CDR2 YYNGEE. The chain carries TRBV9 and TRBJ1-1, with 8 bases identical to TRBD1. This TCR was recovered from a woman aged 30 to 39 in good health and CMV-seronegative. Material: PBMCs. For the CDR3, the DNA is TGTGCCAGCCGGTGGGGACAGGCTGAAGCTTTCTTT. Translation gives CASRWGQAEAFF.